The T cell receptor beta chain described here comes from a study of Ad26.COV2.S vaccination and SARS-CoV-2 variants. On the study more broadly: Donor allocation was to the COV1001 Ad26.COV2.S trial arm.

The germline gives CDR1 MNHEY, CDR2 SVGEGT. This CDR3 comprises 14 residues. The ends were cut back, 0 bases at V and 4 bases at J, with 9 bases in the middle. The treatment is: some 20 received Ad26.COV2.S at low or high dose, single or two shots; several received placebo; per-sample allocation not given. The study sampled participants on day 63 after the first vaccine or placebo injection. Participants' vaccine, an Ad26 vector, delivered Wuhan-strain SARS-CoV-2 spike. Assay used: immunoSEQ multiplex PCR; TCRdb lists only in-frame clones, some missing. The data contain some 370,000 clones, 83% of them seen just once; the ten biggest clones take up approximately 7.8%.

The sequence was obtained from a person aged 18-65 years who received the Ad26.COV2.S COVID-19 vaccine or a placebo. The chain uses TRBV6-2 or TRBV6-3 and TRBJ1-1; the D is unclear. Here the sequenced sample was peripheral blood, taken in a trial of Ad26.COV2.S vaccine versus placebo. In DNA form, the CDR3 reads TGTGCCAGCAGTTACTCGTTAGGGCGCACTGAAGCTTTCTTT. This encodes CASSYSLGRTEAFF.